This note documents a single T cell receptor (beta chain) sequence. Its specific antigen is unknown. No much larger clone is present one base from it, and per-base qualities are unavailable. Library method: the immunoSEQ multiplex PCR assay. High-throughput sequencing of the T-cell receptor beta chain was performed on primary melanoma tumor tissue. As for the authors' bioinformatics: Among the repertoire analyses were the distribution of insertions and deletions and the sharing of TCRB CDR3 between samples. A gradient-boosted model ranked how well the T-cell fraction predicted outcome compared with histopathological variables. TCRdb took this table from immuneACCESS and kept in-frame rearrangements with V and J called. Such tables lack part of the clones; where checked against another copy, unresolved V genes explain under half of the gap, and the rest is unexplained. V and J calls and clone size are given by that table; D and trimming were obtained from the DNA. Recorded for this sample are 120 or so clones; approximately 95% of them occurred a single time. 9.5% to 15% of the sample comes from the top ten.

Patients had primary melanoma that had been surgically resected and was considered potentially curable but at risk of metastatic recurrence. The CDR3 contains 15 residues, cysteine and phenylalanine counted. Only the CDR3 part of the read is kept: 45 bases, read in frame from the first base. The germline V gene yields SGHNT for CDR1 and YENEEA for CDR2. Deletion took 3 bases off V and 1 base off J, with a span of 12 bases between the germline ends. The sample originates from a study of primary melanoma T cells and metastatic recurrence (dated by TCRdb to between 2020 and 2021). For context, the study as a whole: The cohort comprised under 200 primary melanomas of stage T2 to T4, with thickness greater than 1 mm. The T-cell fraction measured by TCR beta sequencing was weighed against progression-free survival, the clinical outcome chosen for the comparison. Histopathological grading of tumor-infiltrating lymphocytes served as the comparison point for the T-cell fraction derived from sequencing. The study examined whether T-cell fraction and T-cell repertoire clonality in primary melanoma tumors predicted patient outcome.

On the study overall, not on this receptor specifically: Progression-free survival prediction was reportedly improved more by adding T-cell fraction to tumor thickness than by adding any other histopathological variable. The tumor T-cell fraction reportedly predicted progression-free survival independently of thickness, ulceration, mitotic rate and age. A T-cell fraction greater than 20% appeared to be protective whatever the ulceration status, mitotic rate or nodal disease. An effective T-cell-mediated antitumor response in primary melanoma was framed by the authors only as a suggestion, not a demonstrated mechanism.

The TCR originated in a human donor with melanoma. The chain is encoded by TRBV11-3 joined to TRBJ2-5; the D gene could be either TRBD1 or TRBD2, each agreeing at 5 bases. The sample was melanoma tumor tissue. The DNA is TGTGCCAGCAGCTTTTGGGGGACCCCCCAAGAGACCCAGTACTTC. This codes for CASSFWGTPQETQYF.